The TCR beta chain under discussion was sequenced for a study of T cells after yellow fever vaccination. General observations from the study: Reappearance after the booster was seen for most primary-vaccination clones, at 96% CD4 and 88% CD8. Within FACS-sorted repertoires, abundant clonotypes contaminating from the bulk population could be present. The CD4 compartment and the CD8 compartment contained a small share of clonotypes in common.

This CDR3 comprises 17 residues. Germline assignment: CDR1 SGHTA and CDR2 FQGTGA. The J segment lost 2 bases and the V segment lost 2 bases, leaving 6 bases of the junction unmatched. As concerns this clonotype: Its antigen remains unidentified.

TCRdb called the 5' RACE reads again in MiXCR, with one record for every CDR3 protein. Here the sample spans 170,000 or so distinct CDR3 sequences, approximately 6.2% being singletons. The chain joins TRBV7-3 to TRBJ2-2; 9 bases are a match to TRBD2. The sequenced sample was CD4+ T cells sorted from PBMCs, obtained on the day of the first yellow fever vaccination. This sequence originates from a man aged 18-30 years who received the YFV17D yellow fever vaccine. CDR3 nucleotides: TGTGCCAGCAGCTTATCCAGCGGGGGGTTTAACACCGGGGAGCTGTTTTTT. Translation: CASSLSSGGFNTGELFF.